The sequence of this T cell receptor beta chain was determined in a study of T cells in Graves' hyperthyroidism and ophthalmopathy. General study points: A model of 13 V-J pairs discriminated ophthalmopathy from stable hyperthyroidism.

Newly diagnosed patients aged 18 to 65 had hyperthyroidism of under 2 months' duration. With respect to this clonotype: Its antigen is as yet unknown.

TCR beta CDR3 sequences were amplified from RNA transcripts. First-round RT-PCR of the TCR CDR3 relied on the HTBI primer set. TCRdb re-called the multiplex PCR reads through MiXCR, storing one row per CDR3 protein. The sample carries some 510,000 distinct CDR3 sequences, roughly 50% recorded once. The specimen was peripheral blood or thyroid tissue (not recorded which). The sequence came from a woman between 18 and 29 years old with Graves' hyperthyroidism.

CDR3 sequence (DNA): TGTGCCAGCAGTGGAGGCAGGGATGGGTACGAGCAGTACTTC. Its protein is CASSGGRDGYEQYF. V usage is TRBV2 and J usage is TRBJ2-7, with D perhaps TRBD1 (5 bases). Trimming removed 4 bases from V and 4 bases from J, with 14 bases in between. The germline CDR1 and CDR2 sequences are SNHLY and FYNNEI. The CDR3 consists of 14 residues. The full variable domain, with the rest looked up from reference TRBV2 and TRBJ2-7, is EPEVTQTPSHQVTQMGQEVILRCVPISNHLYFYWYRQILGQKVEFLVSFYNNEISEKSEIFDDQFSVERPDGSNFTLKIRSTKLEDSAMYFCASSGGRDGYEQYFGPGTRLTVT.